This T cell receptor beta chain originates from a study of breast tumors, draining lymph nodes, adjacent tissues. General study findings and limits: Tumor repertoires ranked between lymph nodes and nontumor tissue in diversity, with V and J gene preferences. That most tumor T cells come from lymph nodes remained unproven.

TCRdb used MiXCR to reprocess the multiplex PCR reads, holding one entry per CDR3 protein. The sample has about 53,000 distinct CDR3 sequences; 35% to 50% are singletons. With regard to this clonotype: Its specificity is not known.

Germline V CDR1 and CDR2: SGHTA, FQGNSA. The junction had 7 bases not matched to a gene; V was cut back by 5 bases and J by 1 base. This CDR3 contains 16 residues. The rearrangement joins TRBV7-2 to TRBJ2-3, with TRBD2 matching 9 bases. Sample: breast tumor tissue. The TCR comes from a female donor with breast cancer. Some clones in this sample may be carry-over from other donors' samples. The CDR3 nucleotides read TGTGCCAGCAGCCACAGTCGGACTAGCGGCACAGATACGCAGTATTTT. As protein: CASSHSRTSGTDTQYF.